This TCR beta chain comes out of a study of control samples from healthy donors and cancer patients. The CDR3 spans 13 residues. Germline trimming cut 2 bases from V and 7 bases from J; bases unmatched to any gene: 1. Per germline, CDR1 ENHRY and CDR2 SYGVKD. Using immunoSEQ multiplex PCR, the repertoire was profiled, and TCRdb retains in-frame clones only, with some absent. The sample has more than 120,000 clones, about 90% seen once. Sequences were obtained from blood. The receptor was derived from a man under 40 in good health. The chain couples TRBV10-3 to TRBJ1-4; 7 bases agree with TRBD1. CDR3 protein: CAISEAGGEKLFF. The CDR3 DNA is TGTGCCATCAGTGAGGCAGGGGGTGAAAAACTGTTTTTT.